This TCR beta chain was documented in a study of blood T cell repertoires in COVID-19. For the study at large: The United States, Italy and Spain were the sources of the acute and convalescent COVID-19 samples.

With 6 bases removed from V and 1 base from J, the gap between germline ends came to 12 bases. CDR3 length equals 14 residues. The V gene's germline CDR1 is MGHRA and CDR2 YSYEKL. Original handling: It was from reference gene primer amplification that nucleated cell counts were estimated. Repertoires were generated with immunoSEQ multiplex PCR, while TCRdb's copy carries only in-frame clones and drops some. V, J and clone size are taken as reported in that table, and D and trimming were inferred from the DNA itself. The data show roughly 300,000 clones, about 84% seen once. The clonotype originates from a woman aged 45-60 years with acute or convalescent COVID-19. J is TRBJ1-1 and V is TRBV4-1; the D gene is possibly TRBD1 (5 bases). The material sequenced was peripheral blood. The chain's CDR3 is CASSLGGGNTEAFF. DNA for the CDR3: TGCGCCAGCAGTCTTGGGGGAGGGAACACTGAAGCTTTCTTT.